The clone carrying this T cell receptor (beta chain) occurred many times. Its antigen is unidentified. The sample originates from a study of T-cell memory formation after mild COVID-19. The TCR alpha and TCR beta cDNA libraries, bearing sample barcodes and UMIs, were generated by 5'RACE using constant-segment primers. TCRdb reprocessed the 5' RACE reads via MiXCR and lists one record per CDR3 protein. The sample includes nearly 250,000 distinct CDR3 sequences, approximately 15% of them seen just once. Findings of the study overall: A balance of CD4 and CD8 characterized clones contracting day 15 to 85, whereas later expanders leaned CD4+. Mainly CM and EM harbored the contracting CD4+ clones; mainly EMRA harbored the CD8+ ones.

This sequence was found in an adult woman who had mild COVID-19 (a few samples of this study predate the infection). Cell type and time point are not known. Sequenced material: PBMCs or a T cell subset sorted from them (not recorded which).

CDR3: CASSSQGSGETQYF. Written as DNA, the CDR3 is TGCGCCAGCAGCTCACAGGGGAGTGGGGAGACCCAGTACTTC. The genes are TRBV5-1 and TRBJ2-5; 7 bases match TRBD1. The CDR3 is 14 residues long. Germline V CDR1 and CDR2: SGHRS, YFSETQ. The V segment lost 3 bases and the J segment 5 bases; nucleotides outside the gene matches: 7.